This entry is about one T cell receptor (beta chain). The sample comes from a study of blood T cell repertoires in COVID-19. As for the study in general: In each case, the material was cDNA or gDNA derived from T cells, B-cell-depleted T cells, or PBMCs.

Sequenced by immunoSEQ multiplex PCR; TCRdb stores in-frame clones only, minus some. Among fewer than 600,000 clones listed, roughly 89% were seen once. Germline CDR1 MNHEY, CDR2 SMNVEV (reference sequence). The CDR3 spans 16 residues. Trimming took 0 bases from V and 7 from J; bases not matched to a gene: 4. The chain joins TRBV27 to TRBJ1-6; 9 bases match TRBD1. The clonotype was recovered from a man aged 18 to 35 with COVID-19, enrolled during active disease. Sequenced sample: peripheral blood. The CDR3 DNA is TGTGCCAGCAGTTTATCGTGGGACAGGGTAAATTCACCCCTCCACTTT. This translates into CASSLSWDRVNSPLHF.